This T cell receptor (beta chain) emerged from a study of cytomegalovirus exposure and HLA in healthy donors (dated by TCRdb to between 2016 and 2019). With regard to the full study: The 670 or so repertoires of the first cohort and the roughly 120 validation repertoires were produced on the same platform, according to a later analysis. The study aimed to test whether signatures of past pathogen exposure could be identified by cataloging public T cell receptors. In addition to the first cohort of roughly 670 subjects, a separate validation cohort of 130 or so different subjects was used. High-throughput TCR immunosequencing, statistical association of individual TCRs with disease status, and machine learning were combined to predict cytomegalovirus infection status.

The protocol used for the library was the immunoSEQ multiplex PCR assay. The study's processing was this. A statistical classification framework was built for diagnosing cytomegalovirus status from the catalog of TCR beta chain sequences. As stored in TCRdb, this immuneACCESS dataset retains in-frame rearrangements with V and J assigned. A fraction of the clones does not appear; measured against another copy, unresolved V genes explain less than half of the discrepancy, and the remainder lacks a known reason. V and J calls plus clone size are reproduced from that table; the DNA served to infer D and trimming. For this sample there are 55,000 to 85,000 clones; about 95% appear just once. The ten largest account for roughly 1% of the sample. On this clone: What antigen it recognizes has not been identified. No base-level quality is on record; no much larger clone is a single base apart.

What the authors observed across the whole study: Most TCR sequences were observed very rarely across donors, whereas some public TCRs were present in many individuals. Cytomegalovirus status was reported to be diagnosed by the classifier with high specificity and sensitivity in both the original and validation cohorts. The study listed 150 to 200 TCR beta chains as associated with cytomegalovirus. It was suggested by the authors that the approach could potentially be generalized to other disease states and immunological phenotypes. Three of the identified cytomegalovirus-associated TCR beta chains were confirmed in vitro to be specific for cytomegalovirus antigens. A later analysis found that TCRs clustered in the first cohort also tended to co-occur in the 100 to 150 validation repertoires, with 94% of cluster scores above 0. All 120 or so repertoires were used to score co-occurrence in the validation cohort in a later analysis, because that analysis had no HLA typing for the cohort.

Donors formed part of the validation cohort, which comprised approximately 130 subjects and was distinct from the first cohort of over 500 subjects. Sequencing was carried out using PBMCs. The receptor was derived from a woman under 30 in good health and CMV-seronegative.

The nucleotide sequence reads TGTGCCAGCAGACTTTGGGGATCTACCAGTCGGGGACAGGGGGCAAGTGGCTACACCTTC. Its translation reads: CASRLWGSTSRGQGASGYTF. The chain is made from TRBV5-4 and TRBJ1-2, and 12 bases in between align with TRBD1. In the germline V gene (reference sequence), CDR1 corresponds to SGHNT and CDR2 to YYREEE. Trimming leaves V shorter by 5 bases and J shorter by 7 bases, with the junction holding 24 bases beyond the gene matches. Counted from cysteine to phenylalanine, this CDR3 has 20 amino acids. Of the read, only the CDR3 DNA is kept; its 60 bases are in frame from base 1.